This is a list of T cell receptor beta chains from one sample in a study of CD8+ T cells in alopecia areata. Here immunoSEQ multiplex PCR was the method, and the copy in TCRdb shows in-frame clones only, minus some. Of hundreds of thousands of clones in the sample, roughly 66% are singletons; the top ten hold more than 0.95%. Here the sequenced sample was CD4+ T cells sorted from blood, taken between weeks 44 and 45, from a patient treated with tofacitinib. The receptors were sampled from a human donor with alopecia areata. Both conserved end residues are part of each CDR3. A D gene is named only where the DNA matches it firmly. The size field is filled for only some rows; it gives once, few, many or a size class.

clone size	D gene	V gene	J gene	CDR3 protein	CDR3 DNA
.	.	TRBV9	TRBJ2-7	CASSVDIAYEQYF	TGTGCCAGCAGCGTTGACATAGCCTACGAGCAGTACTTC
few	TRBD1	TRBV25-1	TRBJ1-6	CASRGTGRSPLHF	TGTGCCAGCAGGGGGACAGGGAGATCACCCCTCCACTTT
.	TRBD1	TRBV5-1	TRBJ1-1	CASSLGTGEDTEAFF	TGCGCCAGCAGCCTTGGGACAGGGGAAGACACTGAAGCTTTCTTT
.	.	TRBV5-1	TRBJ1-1	CASSLDGRGTEAFF	TGCGCCAGCAGCTTGGACGGAAGGGGCACTGAAGCTTTCTTT
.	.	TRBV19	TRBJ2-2	CASSINMNTGELFF	TGTGCCAGTAGTATTAACATGAACACCGGGGAGCTGTTTTTT
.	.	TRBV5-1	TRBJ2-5	CASSLGQETQYF	TGCGCCAGCAGCTTGGGTCAAGAGACCCAGTACTTC
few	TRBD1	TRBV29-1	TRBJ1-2	CSAQETGGKGYTF	TGCAGCGCCCAAGAGACAGGGGGAAAAGGCTACACCTTC
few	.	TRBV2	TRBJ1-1	CASRERVSTEAFF	TGTGCCAGCAGGGAAAGGGTATCCACTGAAGCTTTCTTT
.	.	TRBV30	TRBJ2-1	CAWKSWSSYNEQFF	TGTGCCTGGAAGAGCTGGAGCTCCTACAATGAGCAGTTCTTC
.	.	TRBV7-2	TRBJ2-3	CASSSQRRTSTDTQYF	TGTGCCAGCAGCTCTCAGCGGCGAACTAGCACAGATACGCAGTATTTT
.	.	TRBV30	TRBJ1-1	CAWIRTNTEAFF	TGTGCCTGGATAAGGACTAACACTGAAGCTTTCTTT
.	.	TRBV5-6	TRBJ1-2	CASSLADYGYTF	TGTGCCAGCAGCTTGGCGGACTACGGCTACACCTTC
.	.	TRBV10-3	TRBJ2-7	CAISDGSNEQYF	TGTGCCATCAGTGATGGATCGAACGAGCAGTACTTC
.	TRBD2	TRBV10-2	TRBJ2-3	CASGLAGTDTQYF	TGCGCCAGCGGCCTAGCGGGGACAGATACGCAGTATTTT
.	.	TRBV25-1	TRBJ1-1	CASSPRTGSEAFF	TGTGCCAGCAGTCCACGCACCGGGTCGGAAGCTTTCTTT
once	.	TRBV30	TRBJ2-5	CAWSGPGETQYF	TGTGCCTGGAGCGGCCCCGGAGAGACCCAGTACTTC
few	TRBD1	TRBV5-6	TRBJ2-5	CASSLNRGQETQYF	TGTGCCAGCAGCCTTAACAGGGGTCAAGAGACCCAGTACTTC
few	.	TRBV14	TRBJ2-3	CASSQDRTGHTDTQYF	TGTGCCAGCAGCCAAGACAGGACTGGACACACAGATACGCAGTATTTT
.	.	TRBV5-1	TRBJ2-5	CASSFHSSETQYF	TGCGCCAGCAGCTTTCACTCGAGCGAGACCCAGTACTTC
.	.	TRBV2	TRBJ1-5	CASSEQQGIQPQHF	TGTGCCAGCAGTGAACAGCAGGGTATTCAGCCCCAGCATTTT
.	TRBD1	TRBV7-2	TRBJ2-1	CASSEDRGPYNEQFF	TGTGCCAGCAGCGAGGACAGGGGGCCTTACAATGAGCAGTTCTTC
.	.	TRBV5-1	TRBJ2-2	CASSLAPGFPGELFF	TGCGCCAGCAGCTTGGCTCCAGGGTTCCCCGGGGAGCTGTTTTTT
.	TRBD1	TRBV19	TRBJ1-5	CASGTDAAQPQHF	TGTGCCAGCGGGACAGACGCCGCTCAGCCCCAGCATTTT
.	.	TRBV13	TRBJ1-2	CASSSTLGSAYGYTF	TGTGCCAGCAGCTCGACTCTAGGGTCAGCCTATGGCTACACCTTC
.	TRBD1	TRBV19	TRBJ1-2	CASTSIRRQGGYGYTF	TGTGCCAGTACCTCAATCCGAAGACAGGGGGGCTATGGCTACACCTTC
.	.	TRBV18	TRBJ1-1	CASSPPSSQGTEAFF	TGTGCCAGCTCACCACCGTCATCGCAGGGCACTGAAGCTTTCTTT
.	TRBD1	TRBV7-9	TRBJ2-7	CASSHQTGQGGHEQYF	TGTGCCAGCAGCCACCAAACGGGACAGGGAGGACACGAGCAGTACTTC